Listed below are T cell receptor beta chains from one sample, sequenced in a study of shared clonotypes between healthy human individuals. Using immunoSEQ multiplex PCR, the repertoire was profiled, and TCRdb retains in-frame clones only, with some absent. The table lists millions of clones, about 94% of them singletons. Specimen: naive CD8+ T cells sorted from blood. The receptor set was obtained from a man aged 18-30 years in good health. The CDR3 runs from the conserved cysteine through the conserved F or W. The D gene is left open where the match is weak. The size entry is marked missing in some rows and otherwise reads once, few, many or a size class.

D gene	clone size	V gene	J gene	CDR3 DNA	CDR3 protein
-	-	TRBV7-9	TRBJ2-7	TGTGCCAGCAGCTCTGTGGACGGGTACTACGAGCAGTACTTC	CASSSVDGYYEQYF
-	once	TRBV10-3	TRBJ2-7	TGTGCCATCAGTGTTGGGCAGGGGTATGACGAGCAGTACTTC	CAISVGQGYDEQYF
-	-	TRBV4-1	TRBJ1-4	TGCGCCAGCAGCCAAGAAGATCTCCCTGGGACGAAAGGTGAAAAACTGTTTTTT	CASSQEDLPGTKGEKLFF
-	once	TRBV9	TRBJ1-1	TGTGCCAGCAGCGGGAGGGACACTTGGGCTGAAGCTTTCTTT	CASSGRDTWAEAFF
-	-	TRBV6-6	TRBJ1-2	TGTGCCAGCACTCAGGAGGGCTATGGCTACACCTTC	CASTQEGYGYTF
-	-	TRBV5-6	TRBJ2-1	TGTGCCAGCAGCTTGTTGGGGGCGGGCAATGAGCAGTTCTTC	CASSLLGAGNEQFF
-	-	TRBV28	TRBJ2-7	TGTGCCAGCAGTTTAGTAGGGGGGGACTACGAGCAGTACTTC	CASSLVGGDYEQYF
-	-	TRBV7-9	TRBJ2-2	TGTGCCAGCAGCAAGACTTGGAACACCGGGGAGCTGTTTTTT	CASSKTWNTGELFF
TRBD2	-	TRBV13	TRBJ2-5	TGTGCCAGCAGCCAGAGGACTAGCGGCCAAGAGACCCAGTACTTC	CASSQRTSGQETQYF
-	-	TRBV19	TRBJ2-1	TGTGCCAGTAGTATAGTTCCGGGGCTAGCTGAAAATGAGCAGTTCTTC	CASSIVPGLAENEQFF
-	-	TRBV30	TRBJ1-3	TGTGCCTGGAGTGCGGACAGTTCCTCTGGAAACACCATATATTTT	CAWSADSSSGNTIYF
TRBD1	-	TRBV27	TRBJ2-7	TGTGCCAGCAGTTTCGCGACAGGGGTCTACGAGCAGTACTTC	CASSFATGVYEQYF
-	-	TRBV7-9	TRBJ2-7	TGTGCCAGCAGCGCGCAGGGTTACGAGCAGTACTTC	CASSAQGYEQYF
-	-	TRBV6-5	TRBJ1-2	TGTGCCAGCAGTTACGATCCCTCCGGGGGCAATGGCTACACCTTC	CASSYDPSGGNGYTF
-	-	TRBV15	TRBJ2-1	TGTGCCACCAGCAGGAGATCCGCCCGAGCCATGCATGAGCAGTTCTTC	CATSRRSARAMHEQFF
TRBD1	-	TRBV4-1	TRBJ1-1	TGCGCCAGCAGCCAAGGGGACAGGGTGAACACTGAAGCTTTCTTT	CASSQGDRVNTEAFF
-	-	TRBV4-1	TRBJ1-5	TGCGCCAGCAGCCAGACCAGCAATAGCAATCAGCCCCAGCATTTT	CASSQTSNSNQPQHF